The 22 T cell receptor beta chains below come from one sample, sequenced in a study of T cell responses to AZD1222 COVID-19 vaccine. The repertoire was sequenced with immunoSEQ multiplex PCR; TCRdb's copy has only in-frame clones and lacks some. The sample has around 4,400 clones; around 89% are singletons. The sample here was peripheral blood, taken 28 days after the second AZD1222 dose. All receptors derive from an adult who received the AZD1222 COVID-19 vaccine.

The chain combines TRBV7-8 with TRBJ2-2; the match to TRBD2 covers 10 bases. Losses at the gene ends were 1 base for V and 3 bases for J; bases not matched to a gene: 5. The CDR3 has 17 residues. Germline V lookup: CDR1 SGHVS, CDR2 FQNEAQ. CDR3 sequence (DNA): TGTGCCAGCAGCTTAGGAATGACTAGCGGGCACACCGGGGAGCTGTTTTTT. Translation: CASSLGMTSGHTGELFF.

V is TRBV7-2 and J is TRBJ2-3; D is uncertain. The CDR3 contains 13 residues. V dropped 4 bases and J dropped 6 bases, with 11 bases sitting between them. The germline V gene has CDR1 SGHTA and CDR2 FQGNSA. In nucleotides, the CDR3 is TGTGCCAGCAGCTCAAGCCTCGGGGATACGCAGTATTTT. Protein: CASSSSLGDTQYF.

The chain links TRBV23-1 to TRBJ2-7; D may be TRBD2 (5 bases). TRBV23-1 is an open reading frame, and its role is uncertain. The V end was cut by 3 bases, the J end by 3 bases, with 12 bases between. This CDR3 spans 14 amino acids. The CDR3 protein is CASSHPGIGYEQYF. The CDR3 DNA follows: TGCGCCAGCAGTCACCCGGGGATCGGCTACGAGCAGTACTTC.

The CDR3, as DNA: TGTGCCAGCAGTTCCGGGGGGGCCAAGAACGGGGAGCTGTTTTTT. This encodes CASSSGGAKNGELFF. The chain is built from TRBV28 and TRBJ2-2, with 8 nucleotides matching TRBD2. The V gene end was trimmed by 4 bases and the J gene end by 7 bases; junction bases not matched to a gene: 8. CDR3 length: 15 amino acids. Germline V lookup: CDR1 MDHEN, CDR2 SYDVKM.

The chain recombines TRBV4-3 with TRBJ1-2; tentatively, D is TRBD1 (5 bases). Trimming took 1 base from V and 8 from J, leaving 14 bases between them. Germline lookup yields CDR1 LGHNA and CDR2 YSLEER. This CDR3 region has 14 residues. The CDR3 DNA sequence: TGCGCCAGCAGCCAAGTTAGGGACGGCGGCGGCTACACCTTC. Protein sequence: CASSQVRDGGGYTF.

J is TRBJ1-2 and V is TRBV6-6; D ambiguous. Germline V lookup: CDR1 MNHNY, CDR2 SVGAGI (reference sequence). V was cut by 7 bases and J by 8 bases, with 14 bases left in between. There are 12 residues in the CDR3. DNA of the CDR3: TGTGCCAGCAAAGAGGTTATGGGGGGCTACACCTTC. As protein: CASKEVMGGYTF.

The chain has TRBV4-3 and TRBJ2-1, with 9 bases that match TRBD2. Per the germline V gene, CDR1 is LGHNA and CDR2 is YSLEER. Germline trimming cut 0 bases from V and 0 bases from J; bases unmatched to any gene: 0. The CDR3 has 16 residues. The CDR3 sequence: CASSQDSGGSYNEQFF. In DNA, the CDR3 is TGCGCCAGCAGCCAAGATAGCGGGGGCTCCTACAATGAGCAGTTCTTC.

This clone was counted once. The chain carries TRBV7-2 and TRBJ1-2, with 9 positions matching TRBD1. Germline trimming cut 6 bases from V and 7 bases from J; bases unmatched to any gene: 12. This CDR3 has 15 residues. Germline assignment: CDR1 SGHTA and CDR2 FQGNSA. The CDR3 loop is CASRPAGLTGGGYTF. The DNA for the CDR3 is TGTGCCAGCAGGCCGGCGGGGCTGACAGGGGGTGGCTACACCTTC.

This clone was counted only a few times. The chain uses TRBV10-3 and TRBJ2-3; 10 bases are a match to TRBD1. Germline loops: CDR1 ENHRY, CDR2 SYGVKD. CDR3 length equals 14 residues. The junction had 4 bases not matched to a gene; V was cut back by 5 bases and J by 5 bases. The CDR3 nucleotides read TGTGCCATCAGTAAGACAGGGGGCAGAGATACGCAGTATTTT. Encoded protein: CAISKTGGRDTQYF.

The chain has TRBV28 and TRBJ2-5; D possibly corresponds to TRBD1 (6 bases). CDR1 and CDR2 from the germline V gene are MDHEN and SYDVKM. The CDR3 has 14 residues. V was clipped by 4 bases and J by 2 bases, with 11 bases between them. CDR3 sequence (DNA): TGTGCCAGCAGTTCAACAGGGCTACAAGAGACCCAGTACTTC. Amino acids: CASSSTGLQETQYF.

The J gene is TRBJ1-4, the V gene TRBV5-8, with D perhaps matching TRBD1 (5 bases). The CDR3 sequence is 16 residues long. The germline V gene encodes CDR1 SGHTS and CDR2 YDEGEE. V shed 0 bases and J shed 0 bases, with 9 bases lying between them. The CDR3 region has the DNA TGTGCCAGCAGCTTGGGACAGAGTGCAACTAATGAAAAACTGTTTTTT. Its protein product is CASSLGQSATNEKLFF.

The V gene is TRBV7-2, the J gene TRBJ2-4; tentatively, D is TRBD1 or TRBD2 (5 bases each). Germline V CDR1 and CDR2: SGHTA, FQGNSA. V lost 1 base, J lost 3 bases, and 16 bases lay in between. CDR3 length: 17 residues. The DNA of the CDR3 is TGTGCCAGCAGCTTAGTCCTATCCCAGGGACGCAAAAACATTCAGTACTTC. It translates to CASSLVLSQGRKNIQYF.

The J gene is TRBJ1-5, the V gene TRBV6-4; no reliable D call. Trimming took 5 bases from V and 6 from J, leaving 11 bases between them. The length of the CDR3 is 13 residues. From germline, CDR1 is MRHNA and CDR2 SNTAGT. This chain's CDR3 is CASSSGPSQPQHF. The CDR3 bases are TGTGCCAGCAGTTCGGGCCCTTCTCAGCCCCAGCATTTT.

The rearrangement links TRBV27 to TRBJ1-2, with D perhaps TRBD1 (6 bases). Per germline, CDR1 MNHEY and CDR2 SMNVEV (reference sequence). The CDR3 extends over 13 amino acids. Trimming took 8 bases from V and 2 from J, leaving 12 bases between them. CDR3: CASGRRGNYGYTF. The CDR3, as DNA: TGTGCCAGCGGCCGCAGGGGCAACTATGGCTACACCTTC.

The chain uses TRBV18 and TRBJ1-5; TRBD1 matches at 7 bases. Trimming removed 5 bases from V and 7 bases from J; junction bases left unmatched: 5. Germline V gene lookup returns CDR1 KGHSH and CDR2 LQKENI. The CDR3 has 13 amino acids. The DNA of the CDR3 is TGTGCCAGCTCATCAGACAGGGACCAGCCCCAGCATTTT. This encodes CASSSDRDQPQHF. The full variable domain, completed using reference TRBV18 and TRBJ1-5, is NAGVMQNPRHLVRRRGQEARLRCSPMKGHSHVYWYRQLPEEGLKFMVYLQKENIIDESGMPKERFSAEFPKEGPSILRIQQVVRGDSAAYFCASSSDRDQPQHFGDGTRLSIL.

This rearrangement joins TRBV14 to TRBJ2-6, with D unclear. Trimming shortened V by 0 bases and J by 1 base, and 7 bases separated the two germline ends. The CDR3 contains 16 residues. Germline lookup yields CDR1 SGHDN and CDR2 FVKESK. The CDR3 nucleotides read TGTGCCAGCAGCCAAGATGCGATTTCTGGGGCCAACGTCCTGACTTTC. Amino acids: CASSQDAISGANVLTF.

As to this clone: The same CDR3 arises from other DNA sequences in this sample as well. The rearrangement joins TRBV6-2 or TRBV6-3 to TRBJ1-1, with TRBD1 matching 7 bases. The ends lost 6 bases at V and 5 bases at J; junction bases unmatched: 6. CDR1 MNHEY and CDR2 SVGEGT come from the germline V gene. The CDR3 sequence is 13 residues long. The CDR3 sequence: CASRYRGGTEAFF. The CDR3 DNA is TGTGCCAGCAGATACAGGGGAGGAACTGAAGCTTTCTTT.

V usage is TRBV7-8 and J usage is TRBJ2-2, with TRBD2 matching 11 bases. Germline lookup yields CDR1 SGHVS and CDR2 FQNEAQ. The CDR3 runs 17 residues. Germline trimming cut 1 base from V and 0 bases from J; bases unmatched to any gene: 1. The CDR3 sequence: CASSLGLAGTNTGELFF. For the CDR3, the DNA is TGTGCCAGCAGCTTAGGACTAGCGGGAACGAACACCGGGGAGCTGTTTTTT. The variable domain in full, completed from reference TRBV7-8 and TRBJ2-2, reads GAGVSQSPRYKVAKRGQDVALRCDPISGHVSLFWYQQALGQGPEFLTYFQNEAQLDKSGLPSDRFFAERPEGSVSTLKIQRTQQEDSAVYLCASSLGLAGTNTGELFFGEGSRLTVL.

The chain is built from TRBV24-1 and TRBJ2-3, with 10 bases that match TRBD1. Germline V CDR1 and CDR2: KGHDR, SFDVKD. This CDR3 spans 15 amino acids. J lost 4 bases, V lost 5 bases, and 5 bases had no gene match. The CDR3 sequence: CATSAGQGRADTQYF. CDR3 DNA sequence: TGTGCCACCAGTGCGGGACAGGGGCGCGCAGATACGCAGTATTTT.

V gene TRBV6-5 combines with J gene TRBJ1-1, with TRBD1 as a possible D gene (5 bases). Between the trimmed V and J ends, which lost 4 bases and 7 bases, there was a span of 13 bases. Germline V gene data show CDR1 as MNHEY and CDR2 as SVGAGI. The CDR3 is made up of 13 amino acids. DNA of the CDR3: TGTGCCAGCAGTTGGCAGGGTGTGGGTGAAGCTTTCTTT. This codes for CASSWQGVGEAFF.

The V call is TRBV5-6, the J call TRBJ1-5, with D possibly being TRBD1 (5 bases). The CDR3 is 15 residues long. Germline-derived CDR1 and CDR2 are SGHDT and YYEEEE. V dropped 4 bases and J dropped 0 bases, with 11 bases sitting between them. This CDR3 reads CASSVGVYSNQPQHF. The DNA of the CDR3 is TGTGCCAGCAGCGTGGGGGTTTATAGCAATCAGCCCCAGCATTTT.

The rearrangement links TRBV12-5 to TRBJ2-1; tentatively, D is TRBD1 (6 bases). The CDR3 runs to 13 residues. Looked up from germline, CDR1 is LGHNT and CDR2 is FRNRAP. The V end lost 5 bases, the J end lost 9 bases, and 14 bases lay between the germline ends. The CDR3 DNA reads TGTGCTAGTGGTCCTAAGGACAGTCGTGAGCAGTTCTTC. As protein: CASGPKDSREQFF.